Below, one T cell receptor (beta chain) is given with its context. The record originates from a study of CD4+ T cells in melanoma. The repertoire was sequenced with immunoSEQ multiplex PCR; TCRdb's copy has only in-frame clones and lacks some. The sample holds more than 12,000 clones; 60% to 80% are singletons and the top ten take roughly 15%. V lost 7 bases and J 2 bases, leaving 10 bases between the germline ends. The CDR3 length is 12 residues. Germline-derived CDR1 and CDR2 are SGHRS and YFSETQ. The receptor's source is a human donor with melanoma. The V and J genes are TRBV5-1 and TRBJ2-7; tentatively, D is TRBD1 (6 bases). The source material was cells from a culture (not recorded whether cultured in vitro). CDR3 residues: CASRDNTYEQYF. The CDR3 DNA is TGCGCCAGCCGGGACAACACCTACGAGCAGTACTTC.